By share, the clone carrying this T cell receptor beta chain counts as hyperexpanded (1% or more). Its cognate antigen is unknown. These data originate in a study of neoadjuvant anti-PD-1 for oral cavity cancer. Sequencing used immunoSEQ multiplex PCR; TCRdb keeps in-frame clones, though not all of them. The data show around 35,000 clones, with 35% to 45% seen just once and more than 15% held by the top ten. The time point: after neoadjuvant nivolumab, at surgical resection. Germline V gene lookup returns CDR1 SGDLS and CDR2 YYNGEE. CDR3 length: 13 residues. V was clipped by 0 bases and J by 3 bases, with 6 bases between them. Study-wide findings and caveats: Higher pretreatment Treg/Th17 ratios tracked higher pretreatment blood clonality. Post-treatment tumors with larger preexisting clones showed more shrinkage.

The genes are TRBV9 and TRBJ1-2, with unresolved D. The receptor was derived from a person aged 35-79 years with oral cavity squamous cell carcinoma. The source material was tumor tissue, sampled after nivolumab (anti-PD-1) treatment. CDR3: CASSVGGYYGYTF. The DNA of the CDR3 is TGTGCCAGCAGCGTAGGGGGATACTATGGCTACACCTTC.